These 4 T cell receptor beta chains were all obtained from the same sample, sequenced in a study of blood T cell repertoires in COVID-19. The protocol was immunoSEQ multiplex PCR, while the TCRdb copy is restricted to in-frame clones and leaves out a portion. The table has under 250,000 clones, around 83% seen once. Sequenced sample: peripheral blood. These receptors all stem from a man aged 50 to 60 with active or convalescent COVID-19.

CDR3 bases: TGTGCCAGCAGCCTCAGGGGGGATTACACTGAAGCTTTCTTT. This translates into CASSLRGDYTEAFF. This chain uses TRBV7-8 with TRBJ1-1, with TRBD1 identical over 7 bases. Looked up from germline, CDR1 is SGHVS and CDR2 is FQNEAQ. The junction had 6 bases not matched to a gene; V was cut back by 5 bases and J by 3 bases. This CDR3 region has 14 residues.

V and J are TRBV27 and TRBJ2-5, with D perhaps matching TRBD1 (5 bases). CDR3 length equals 13 residues. The germline CDR1 and CDR2 sequences are MNHEY and SMNVEV (reference sequence). The ends were cut back, 3 bases at V and 1 base at J, with 6 bases in the middle. CDR3 sequence (DNA): TGTGCCAGCAGTTTCGACAGCCAAGAGACCCAGTACTTC. Protein: CASSFDSQETQYF.

CDR3 nucleotide sequence: TGCAGCGTTGAAGGGGCTAACACAGATACGCAGTATTTT. It codes for CSVEGANTDTQYF. The J gene is TRBJ2-3, the V gene TRBV29-1; D gene unclear. CDR3 length: 13 amino acids. V lost 1 base to trimming and J lost 2 bases, with 7 bases between them. From germline, CDR1 is SQVTM and CDR2 ANQGSEA.

The V and J genes are TRBV28 and TRBJ2-3; D unresolved. V lost 4 bases and J 2 bases, leaving 10 bases between the germline ends. Germline CDR1 MDHEN, CDR2 SYDVKM. The CDR3 has 14 residues. Here the CDR3 reads CASSSGSYTDTQYF. DNA for the CDR3: TGTGCCAGCAGTTCAGGCTCCTACACAGATACGCAGTATTTT.